This TCR beta chain appears in the sequencing data of a study of cytomegalovirus exposure and HLA in healthy donors. For the study at large: The Caucasian-associated ancestry cluster contained 65% to 85% of the 398 genotyped donors. General observations from the study: For TCR beta chains, V- and J-gene trimming was later linked to a missense DCLRE1C variant. The study listed around 150 cytomegalovirus-associated TCR beta chains. More clonal expansion characterized HLA-associated TCR beta chains than equally common others in a later analysis.

Looked up from germline, CDR1 is MNHEY and CDR2 is SMNVEV (reference sequence). The CDR3 runs 17 residues. The V segment lost 3 bases and the J segment 4 bases; nucleotides outside the gene matches: 11. PCR primers comprised 60 Vbeta and 13 Jbeta primers. Repertoires were generated with immunoSEQ multiplex PCR, while TCRdb's copy carries only in-frame clones and drops some. The clone table shows 96,000 or so clones, with the ten largest holding around 3.4%. About this clone: The antigen is unknown.

Sequenced material: PBMCs. J is TRBJ2-3 and V is TRBV27; TRBD2 aligns across 9 bases. The TCR comes from a woman aged 25 to 45 in good health and CMV-seronegative. CDR3 sequence reads: CASSFALGGGASDTQYF. The CDR3 DNA follows: TGTGCCAGCAGTTTCGCCCTAGGCGGGGGGGCATCAGATACGCAGTATTTT.